The T cell receptor (beta chain) described here comes from a study of cytomegalovirus exposure and HLA in healthy donors. Study-wide background: The early release's HLA-typed donors yielded 78 million or so unique TCRs. Genetic ancestry analysis placed over 75% of the roughly 400 donors that were genotyped in the Caucasian-associated cluster.

As to this clone: Its matching antigen is unknown.

Primers: 60 Vbeta forward and 13 Jbeta reverse. The protocol was immunoSEQ multiplex PCR, while the TCRdb copy is restricted to in-frame clones and leaves out a portion. The sample shows 200,000 to 250,000 clones, more than 75% of them seen only once. General study results and limits: A previous analysis found most TCR beta V segments productive roughly 87% or roughly 30% of the time. The analysis excluded some indistinguishable V segments, including TRBV6-2 and TRBV6-3.

The CDR3 length is 14 residues. After removal of 0 bases from V and 5 bases from J, the junction contained 4 bases not matched to a gene. Germline V gene sequence: CDR1 SGDLS, CDR2 YYNGEE. Sequencing was done on a sample of PBMCs. V usage is TRBV9 and J usage is TRBJ1-2; the match to TRBD1 covers 7 bases. This receptor was taken from a human donor in good health. CDR3 bases: TGTGCCAGCAGCGTAGCGGACAGGTTTTATGGCTACACCTTC. Protein: CASSVADRFYGYTF.